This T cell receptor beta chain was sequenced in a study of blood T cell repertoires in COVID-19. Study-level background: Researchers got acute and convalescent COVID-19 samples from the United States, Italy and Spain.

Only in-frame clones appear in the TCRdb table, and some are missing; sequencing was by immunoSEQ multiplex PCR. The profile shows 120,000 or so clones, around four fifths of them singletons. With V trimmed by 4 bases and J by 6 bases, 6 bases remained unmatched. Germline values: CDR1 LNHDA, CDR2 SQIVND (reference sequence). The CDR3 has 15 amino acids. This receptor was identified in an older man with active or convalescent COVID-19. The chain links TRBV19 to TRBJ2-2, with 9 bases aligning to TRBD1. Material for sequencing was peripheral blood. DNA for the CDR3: TGTGCCAGTAGTACTCCCGGGACAGGGTCCGGGGAGCTGTTTTTT. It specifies CASSTPGTGSGELFF.